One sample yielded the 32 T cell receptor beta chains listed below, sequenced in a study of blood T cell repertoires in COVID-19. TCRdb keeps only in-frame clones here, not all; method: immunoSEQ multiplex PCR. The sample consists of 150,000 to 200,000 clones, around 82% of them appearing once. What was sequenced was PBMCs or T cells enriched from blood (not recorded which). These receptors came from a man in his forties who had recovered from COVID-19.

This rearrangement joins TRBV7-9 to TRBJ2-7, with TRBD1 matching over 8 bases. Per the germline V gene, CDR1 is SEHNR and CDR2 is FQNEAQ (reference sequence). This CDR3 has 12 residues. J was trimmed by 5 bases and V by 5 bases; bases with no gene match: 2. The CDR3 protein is CASSQTGDEQYV. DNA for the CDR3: TGTGCCAGCAGCCAGACAGGGGACGAGCAGTACGTC.

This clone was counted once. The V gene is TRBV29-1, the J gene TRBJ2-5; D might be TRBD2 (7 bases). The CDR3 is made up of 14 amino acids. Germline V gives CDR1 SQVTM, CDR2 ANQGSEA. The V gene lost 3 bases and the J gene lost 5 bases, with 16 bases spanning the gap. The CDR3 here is CSVDPGGLGETQYF. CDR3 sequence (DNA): TGCAGCGTTGACCCGGGGGGCCTTGGTGAGACCCAGTACTTC.

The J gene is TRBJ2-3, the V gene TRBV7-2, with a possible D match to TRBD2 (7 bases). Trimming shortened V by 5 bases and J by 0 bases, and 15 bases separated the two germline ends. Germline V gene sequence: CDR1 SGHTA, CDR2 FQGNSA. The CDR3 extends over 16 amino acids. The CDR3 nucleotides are TGTGCCAGCAGCAGAAAGGGGGGGGCCAGCACAGATACGCAGTATTTT. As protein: CASSRKGGASTDTQYF.

CDR3 sequence: CASSLPAGSGNEQFF. CDR3 coding DNA: TGTGCCAGCAGCTTACCAGCGGGGAGTGGCAATGAGCAGTTCTTC. The genes are TRBV5-4 and TRBJ2-1; 7 bases match TRBD2. J was trimmed by 6 bases and V by 2 bases; bases with no gene match: 8. The CDR3 totals 15 residues. Germline loops: CDR1 SGHNT, CDR2 YYREEE (reference sequence).

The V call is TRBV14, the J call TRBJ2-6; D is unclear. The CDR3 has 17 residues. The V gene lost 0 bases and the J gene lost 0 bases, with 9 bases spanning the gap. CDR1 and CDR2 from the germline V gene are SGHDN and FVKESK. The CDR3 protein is CASSQEGRYSGANVLTF. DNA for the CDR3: TGTGCCAGCAGCCAAGAGGGCCGGTACTCTGGGGCCAACGTCCTGACTTTC.

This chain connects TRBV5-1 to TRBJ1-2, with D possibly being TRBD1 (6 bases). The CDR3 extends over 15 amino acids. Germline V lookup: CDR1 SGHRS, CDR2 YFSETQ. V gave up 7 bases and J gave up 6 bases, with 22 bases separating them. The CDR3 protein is CASAPTGPLIDGYTF. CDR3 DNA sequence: TGCGCCAGCGCCCCGACAGGCCCCCTGATAGATGGCTACACCTTC.

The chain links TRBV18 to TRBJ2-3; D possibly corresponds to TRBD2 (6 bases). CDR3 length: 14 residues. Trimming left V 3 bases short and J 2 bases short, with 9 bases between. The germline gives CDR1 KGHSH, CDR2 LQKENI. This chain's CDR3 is CASSPAGFTDTQYF. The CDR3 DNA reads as TGTGCCAGCTCACCGGCGGGGTTCACAGATACGCAGTATTTT.

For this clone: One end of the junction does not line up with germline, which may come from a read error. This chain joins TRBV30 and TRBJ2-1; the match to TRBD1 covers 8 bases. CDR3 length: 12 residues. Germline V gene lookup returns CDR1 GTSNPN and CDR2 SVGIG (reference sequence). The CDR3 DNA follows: TGTGCCGGGAGACAGGGGAACAGTGAGCAGTTCTTC. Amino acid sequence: CAGRQGNSEQFF.

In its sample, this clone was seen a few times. The DNA for the CDR3 is TGTGCCAGCAGCGGACCCGGGAGCTTTCCCGGGAGAGAAAAACTGTTTTTT. Translated, it gives CASSGPGSFPGREKLFF. The rearrangement joins TRBV9 to TRBJ1-4; D remains ambiguous. The germline V and J ends were trimmed by 3 bases and 8 bases, with 23 bases remaining between them. The CDR3 spans 17 residues. The V gene's germline CDR1 is SGDLS and CDR2 YYNGEE.

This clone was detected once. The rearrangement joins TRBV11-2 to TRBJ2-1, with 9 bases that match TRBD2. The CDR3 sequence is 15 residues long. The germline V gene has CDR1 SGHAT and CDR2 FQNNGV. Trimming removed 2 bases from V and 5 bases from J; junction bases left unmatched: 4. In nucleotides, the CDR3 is TGTGCCAGCAGCTTAATAGGGACTAGCCACAATGAGCAGTTCTTC. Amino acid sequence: CASSLIGTSHNEQFF.

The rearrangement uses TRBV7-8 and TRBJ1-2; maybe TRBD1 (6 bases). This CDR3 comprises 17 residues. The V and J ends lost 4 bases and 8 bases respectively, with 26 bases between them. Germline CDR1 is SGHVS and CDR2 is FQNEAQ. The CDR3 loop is CASSSPVSHWGGGGYTF. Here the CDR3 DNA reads TGTGCCAGCAGCTCCCCCGTTTCCCACTGGGGAGGGGGGGGCTACACCTTC.

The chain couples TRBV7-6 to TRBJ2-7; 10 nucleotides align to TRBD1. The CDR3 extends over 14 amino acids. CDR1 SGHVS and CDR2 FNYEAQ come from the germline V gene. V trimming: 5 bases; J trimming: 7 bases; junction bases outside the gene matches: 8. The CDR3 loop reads CASSTGQGTVEQYF. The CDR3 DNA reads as TGTGCCAGCAGCACGGGACAGGGGACGGTGGAGCAGTACTTC.

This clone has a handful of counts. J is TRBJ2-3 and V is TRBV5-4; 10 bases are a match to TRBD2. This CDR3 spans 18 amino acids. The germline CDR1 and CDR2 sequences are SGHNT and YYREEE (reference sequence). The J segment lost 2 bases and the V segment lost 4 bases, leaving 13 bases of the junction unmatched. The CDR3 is CASSPLVKLAGVTDTQYF. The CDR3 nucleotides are TGTGCCAGCAGCCCCCTGGTGAAGCTAGCGGGGGTCACAGATACGCAGTATTTT.

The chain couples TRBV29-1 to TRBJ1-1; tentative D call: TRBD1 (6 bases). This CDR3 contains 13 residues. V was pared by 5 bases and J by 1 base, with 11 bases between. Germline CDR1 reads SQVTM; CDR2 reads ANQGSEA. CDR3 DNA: TGCAGCGTTACACTGGACAGGAACACTGAAGCTTTCTTT. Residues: CSVTLDRNTEAFF.

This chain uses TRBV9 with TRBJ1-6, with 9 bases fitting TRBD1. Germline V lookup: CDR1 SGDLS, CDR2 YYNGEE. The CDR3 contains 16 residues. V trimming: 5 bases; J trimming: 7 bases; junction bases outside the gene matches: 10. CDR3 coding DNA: TGTGCCAGCAGAGCAGCTGGGGACAGGGAGAATTCACCCCTCCACTTT. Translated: CASRAAGDRENSPLHF.

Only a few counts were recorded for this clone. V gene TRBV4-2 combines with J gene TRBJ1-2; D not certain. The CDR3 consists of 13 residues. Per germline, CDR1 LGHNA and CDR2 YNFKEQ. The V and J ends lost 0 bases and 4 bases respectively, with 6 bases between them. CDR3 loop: CASSQEEAYGYTF. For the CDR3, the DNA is TGTGCCAGCAGCCAAGAAGAAGCCTATGGCTACACCTTC.

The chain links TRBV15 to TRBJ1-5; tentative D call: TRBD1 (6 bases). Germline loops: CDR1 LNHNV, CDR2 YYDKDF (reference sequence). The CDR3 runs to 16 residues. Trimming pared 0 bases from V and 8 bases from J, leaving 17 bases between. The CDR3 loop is CATSRDLSQGAEPQHF. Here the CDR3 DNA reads TGTGCCACCAGCAGAGATCTGTCACAGGGTGCTGAGCCCCAGCATTTT.

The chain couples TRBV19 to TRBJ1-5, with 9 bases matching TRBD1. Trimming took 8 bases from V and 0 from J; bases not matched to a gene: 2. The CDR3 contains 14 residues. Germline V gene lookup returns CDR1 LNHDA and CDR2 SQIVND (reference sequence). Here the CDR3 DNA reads TGTGCCAGTGGGACAGGGTATAGCAATCAGCCCCAGCATTTT. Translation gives CASGTGYSNQPQHF.

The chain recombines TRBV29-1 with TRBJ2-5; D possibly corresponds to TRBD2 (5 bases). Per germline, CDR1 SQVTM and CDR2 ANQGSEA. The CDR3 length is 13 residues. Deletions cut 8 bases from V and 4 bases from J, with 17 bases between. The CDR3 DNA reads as TGCAGCTTAACTACCGGGGAAGCAGAGACCCAGTACTTC. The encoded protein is CSLTTGEAETQYF.

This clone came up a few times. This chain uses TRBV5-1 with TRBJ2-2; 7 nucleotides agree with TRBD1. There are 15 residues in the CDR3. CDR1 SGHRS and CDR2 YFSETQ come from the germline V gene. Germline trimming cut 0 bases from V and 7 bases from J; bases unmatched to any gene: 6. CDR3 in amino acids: CASSLEGQKGGELFF. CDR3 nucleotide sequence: TGCGCCAGCAGCTTGGAGGGACAGAAGGGCGGGGAGCTGTTTTTT.

CDR3 amino acids: CASSYRQTNYGYTF. CDR3 nucleotides: TGTGCCAGCAGCTACCGACAGACTAACTATGGCTACACCTTC. J is TRBJ1-2 and V is TRBV7-9; a possible D gene is TRBD1 (5 bases). The CDR3 is 14 amino acids. V was shortened by 4 bases and J by 0 bases, with 9 bases between the two germline ends. Germline V CDR1 and CDR2: SEHNR, FQNEAQ (reference sequence). Full variable domain (outside the CDR3, taken from reference TRBV7-9 and TRBJ1-2): DTGVSQNPRHKITKRGQNVTFRCDPISEHNRLYWYRQTLGQGPEFLTYFQNEAQLEKSRLLSDRFSAERPKGSFSTLEIQRTEQGDSAMYLCASSYRQTNYGYTFGSGTRLTVV.

CDR3 in amino acids: CASTLGQTLYNEQFF. The CDR3 DNA is TGTGCCAGCACCTTGGGGCAGACTTTATACAATGAGCAGTTCTTC. The chain joins TRBV7-9 to TRBJ2-1, with a weak D call TRBD1 (5 bases). The germline V and J ends were trimmed by 7 bases and 4 bases, with 17 bases remaining between them. CDR1 SEHNR and CDR2 FQNEAQ come from the germline V gene (reference sequence). CDR3 length equals 15 residues.

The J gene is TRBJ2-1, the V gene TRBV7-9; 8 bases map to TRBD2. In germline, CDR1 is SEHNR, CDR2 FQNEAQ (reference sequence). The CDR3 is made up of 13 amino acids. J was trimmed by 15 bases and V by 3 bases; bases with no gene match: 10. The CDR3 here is CASSFPGLGLGFF. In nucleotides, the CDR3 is TGTGCCAGCAGCTTCCCGGGACTAGGATTAGGGTTCTTC.

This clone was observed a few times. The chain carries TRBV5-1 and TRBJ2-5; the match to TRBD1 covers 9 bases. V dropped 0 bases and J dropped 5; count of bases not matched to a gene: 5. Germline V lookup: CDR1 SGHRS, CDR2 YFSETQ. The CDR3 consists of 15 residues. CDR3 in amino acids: CASSLGQGGIETQYF. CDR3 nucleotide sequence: TGCGCCAGCAGCTTGGGACAGGGGGGGATCGAGACCCAGTACTTC.

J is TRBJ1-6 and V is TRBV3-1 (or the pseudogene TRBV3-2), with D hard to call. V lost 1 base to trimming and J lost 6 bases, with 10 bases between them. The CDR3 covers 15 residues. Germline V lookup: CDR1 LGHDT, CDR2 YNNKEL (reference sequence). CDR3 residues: CASSQALEANSPLHF. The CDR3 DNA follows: TGTGCCAGCAGCCAAGCCTTAGAAGCTAATTCACCCCTCCACTTT.

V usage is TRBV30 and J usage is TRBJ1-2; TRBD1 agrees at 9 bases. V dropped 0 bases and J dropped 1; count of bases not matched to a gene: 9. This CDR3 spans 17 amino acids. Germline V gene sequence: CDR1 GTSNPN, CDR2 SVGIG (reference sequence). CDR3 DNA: TGTGCCTGGAGTGTAAGGGGACAGGGACGGCGTAACTATGGCTACACCTTC. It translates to CAWSVRGQGRRNYGYTF.

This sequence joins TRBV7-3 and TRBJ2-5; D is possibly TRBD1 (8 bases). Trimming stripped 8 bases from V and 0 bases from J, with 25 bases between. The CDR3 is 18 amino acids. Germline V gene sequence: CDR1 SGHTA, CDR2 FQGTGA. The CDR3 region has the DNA TGTGCCAGCTGCCCCGGACTAGGTCAGGGGGCATACCAAGAGACCCAGTACTTC. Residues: CASCPGLGQGAYQETQYF. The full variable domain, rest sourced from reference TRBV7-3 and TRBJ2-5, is GAGVSQTPSNKVTEKGKYVELRCDPISGHTALYWYRQSLGQGPEFLIYFQGTGAADDSGLPNDRFFAVRPEGSVSTLKIQRTERGDSAVYLCASCPGLGQGAYQETQYFGPGTRLLVL.

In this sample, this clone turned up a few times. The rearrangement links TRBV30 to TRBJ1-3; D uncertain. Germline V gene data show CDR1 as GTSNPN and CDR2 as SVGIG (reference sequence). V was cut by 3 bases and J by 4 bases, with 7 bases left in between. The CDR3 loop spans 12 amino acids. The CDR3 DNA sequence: TGTGCCTGGAGGGGCTCCGGAAACACCATATATTTT. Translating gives CAWRGSGNTIYF.

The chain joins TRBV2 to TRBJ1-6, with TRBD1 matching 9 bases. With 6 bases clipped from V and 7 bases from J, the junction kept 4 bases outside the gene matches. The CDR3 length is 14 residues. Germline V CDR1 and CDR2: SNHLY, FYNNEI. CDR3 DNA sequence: TGTGCCAGCAGCTGGGACAGGGAGAATTCACCCCTCCACTTT. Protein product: CASSWDRENSPLHF.

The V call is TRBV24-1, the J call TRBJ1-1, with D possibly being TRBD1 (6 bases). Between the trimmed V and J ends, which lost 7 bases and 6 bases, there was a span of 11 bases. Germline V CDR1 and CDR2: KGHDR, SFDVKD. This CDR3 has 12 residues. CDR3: CATSRTESEAFF. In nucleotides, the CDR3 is TGTGCCACCAGCCGGACAGAATCTGAAGCTTTCTTT.

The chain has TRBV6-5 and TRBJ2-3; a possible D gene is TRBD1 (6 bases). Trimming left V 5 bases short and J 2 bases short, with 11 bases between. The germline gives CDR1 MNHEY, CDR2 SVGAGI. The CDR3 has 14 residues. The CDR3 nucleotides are TGTGCCAGCAGTCGTGAGGGGGTCACAGATACGCAGTATTTT. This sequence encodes CASSREGVTDTQYF.

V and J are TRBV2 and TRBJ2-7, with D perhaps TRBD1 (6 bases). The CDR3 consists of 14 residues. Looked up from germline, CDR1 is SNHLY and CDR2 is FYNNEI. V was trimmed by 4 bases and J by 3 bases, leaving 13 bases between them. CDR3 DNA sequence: TGTGCCAGCAGTGGAACAGGGCCGAGCTACGAGCAGTACTTC. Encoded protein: CASSGTGPSYEQYF. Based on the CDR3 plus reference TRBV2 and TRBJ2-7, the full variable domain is EPEVTQTPSHQVTQMGQEVILRCVPISNHLYFYWYRQILGQKVEFLVSFYNNEISEKSEIFDDQFSVERPDGSNFTLKIRSTKLEDSAMYFCASSGTGPSYEQYFGPGTRLTVT.